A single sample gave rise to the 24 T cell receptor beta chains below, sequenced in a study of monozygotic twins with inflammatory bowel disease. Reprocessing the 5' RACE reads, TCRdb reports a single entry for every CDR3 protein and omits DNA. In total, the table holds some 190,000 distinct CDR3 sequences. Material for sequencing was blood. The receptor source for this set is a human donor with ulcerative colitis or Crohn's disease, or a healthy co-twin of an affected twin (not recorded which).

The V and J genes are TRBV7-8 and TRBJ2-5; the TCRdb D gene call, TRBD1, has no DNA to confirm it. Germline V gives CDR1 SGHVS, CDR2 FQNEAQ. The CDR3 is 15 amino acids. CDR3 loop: CASQTRGGKQETQYF.

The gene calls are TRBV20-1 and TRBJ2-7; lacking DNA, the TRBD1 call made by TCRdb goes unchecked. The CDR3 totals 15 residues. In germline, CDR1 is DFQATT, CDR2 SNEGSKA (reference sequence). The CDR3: CSAKPDPRRVYEQYF.

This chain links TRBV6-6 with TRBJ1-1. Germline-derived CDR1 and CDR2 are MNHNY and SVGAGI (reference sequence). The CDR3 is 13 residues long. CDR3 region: CASLRTLNTEAFF.

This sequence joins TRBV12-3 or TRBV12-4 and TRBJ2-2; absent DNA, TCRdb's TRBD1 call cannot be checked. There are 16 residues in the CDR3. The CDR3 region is CASRQPGQGITGELFF.

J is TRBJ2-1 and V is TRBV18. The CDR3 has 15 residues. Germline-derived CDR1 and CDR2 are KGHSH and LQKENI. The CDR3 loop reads CASSPSGELWNEQFF.

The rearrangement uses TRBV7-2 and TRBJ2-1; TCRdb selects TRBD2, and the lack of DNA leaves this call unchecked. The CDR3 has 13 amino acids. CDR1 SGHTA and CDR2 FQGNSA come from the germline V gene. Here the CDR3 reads CASSLAIALGQFF.

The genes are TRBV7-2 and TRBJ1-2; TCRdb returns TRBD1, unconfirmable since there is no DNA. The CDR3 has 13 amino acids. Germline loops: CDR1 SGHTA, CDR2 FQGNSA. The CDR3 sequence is CASSLGDRAGYTF.

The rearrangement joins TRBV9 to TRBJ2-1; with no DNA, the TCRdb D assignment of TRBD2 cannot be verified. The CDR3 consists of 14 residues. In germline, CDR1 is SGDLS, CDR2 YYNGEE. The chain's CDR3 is CASSVASGGAEQFF.

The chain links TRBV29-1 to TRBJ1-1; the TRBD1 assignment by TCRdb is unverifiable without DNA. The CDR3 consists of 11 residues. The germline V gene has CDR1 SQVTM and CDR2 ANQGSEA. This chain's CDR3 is CSVEDPPRAFF.

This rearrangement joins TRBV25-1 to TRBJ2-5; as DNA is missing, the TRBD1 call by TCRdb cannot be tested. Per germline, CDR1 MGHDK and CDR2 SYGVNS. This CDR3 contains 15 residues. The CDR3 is CASRGTGGPQETQYF.

CDR3 region: CASSQLLGGELSEQYF. The chain uses TRBV4-1 and TRBJ2-7; TCRdb's assignment of TRBD1 cannot be checked, as there is no DNA. The CDR3 is 16 residues long. The germline V gene has CDR1 MGHRA and CDR2 YSYEKL.

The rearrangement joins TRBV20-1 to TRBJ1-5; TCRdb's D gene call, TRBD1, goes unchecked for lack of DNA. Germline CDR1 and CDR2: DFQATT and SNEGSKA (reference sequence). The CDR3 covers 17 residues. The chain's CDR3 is CSASPTGTLNSNQPQHF.

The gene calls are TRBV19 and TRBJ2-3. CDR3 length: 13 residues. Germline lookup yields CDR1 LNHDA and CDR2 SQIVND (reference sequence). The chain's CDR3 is CASSAASTDTQYF.

CDR3 in amino acids: CSARSGGQRNTGELFF. The chain uses TRBV20-1 and TRBJ2-2; TCRdb designates TRBD2, a call that cannot be tested without DNA. Germline V CDR1 and CDR2: DFQATT, SNEGSKA (reference sequence). The CDR3 runs to 16 residues.

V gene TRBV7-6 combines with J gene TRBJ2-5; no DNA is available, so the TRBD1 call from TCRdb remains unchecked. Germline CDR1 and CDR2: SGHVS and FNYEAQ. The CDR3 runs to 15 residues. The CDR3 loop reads CASSLVTGRVETQYF.

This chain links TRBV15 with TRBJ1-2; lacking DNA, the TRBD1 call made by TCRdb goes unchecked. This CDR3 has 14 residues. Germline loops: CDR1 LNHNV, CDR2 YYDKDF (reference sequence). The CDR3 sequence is CATSQRTGRDGYTF.

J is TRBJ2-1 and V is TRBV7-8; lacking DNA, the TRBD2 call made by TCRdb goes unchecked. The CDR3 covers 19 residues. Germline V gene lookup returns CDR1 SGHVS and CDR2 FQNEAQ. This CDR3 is CASSQPGLAGGSSYNEQFF.

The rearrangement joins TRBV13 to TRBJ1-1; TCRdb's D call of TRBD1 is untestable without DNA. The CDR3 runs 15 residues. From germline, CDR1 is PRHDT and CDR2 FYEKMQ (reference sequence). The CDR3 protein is CASSLGRGVNTEAFF. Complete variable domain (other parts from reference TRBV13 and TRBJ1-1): AAGVIQSPRHLIKEKRETATLKCYPIPRHDTVYWYQQGPGQDPQFLISFYEKMQSDKGSIPDRFSAQQFSDYHSELNMSSLELGDSALYFCASSLGRGVNTEAFFGQGTRLTVV.

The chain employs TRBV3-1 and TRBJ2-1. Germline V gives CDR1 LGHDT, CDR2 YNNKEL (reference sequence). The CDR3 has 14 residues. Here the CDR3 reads CASSPDRHDNEQYF.

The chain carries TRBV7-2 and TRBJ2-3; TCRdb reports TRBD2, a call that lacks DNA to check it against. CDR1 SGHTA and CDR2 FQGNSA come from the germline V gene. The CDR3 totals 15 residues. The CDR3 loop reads CASCLDLRHTDTQYF.

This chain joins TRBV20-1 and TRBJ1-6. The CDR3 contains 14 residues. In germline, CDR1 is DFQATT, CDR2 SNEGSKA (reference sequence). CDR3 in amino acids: CSAIGMDKLSPLHF.

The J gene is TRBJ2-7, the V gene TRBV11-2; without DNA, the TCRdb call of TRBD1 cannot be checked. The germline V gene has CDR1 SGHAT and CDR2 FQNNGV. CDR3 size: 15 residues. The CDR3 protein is CASSLYREPYYEQYF. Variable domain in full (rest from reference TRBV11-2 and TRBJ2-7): EAGVAQSPRYKIIEKRQSVAFWCNPISGHATLYWYQQILGQGPKLLIQFQNNGVVDDSQLPKDRFSAERLKGVDSTLKIQPAKLEDSAVYLCASSLYREPYYEQYFGPGTRLTVT.

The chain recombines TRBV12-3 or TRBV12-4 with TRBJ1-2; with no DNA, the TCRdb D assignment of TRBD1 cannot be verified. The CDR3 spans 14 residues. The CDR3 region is CASRPTGPTGGYTF.

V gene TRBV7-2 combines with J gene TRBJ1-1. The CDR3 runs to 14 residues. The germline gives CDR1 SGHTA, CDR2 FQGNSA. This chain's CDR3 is CASSPPPVRAEAFF.